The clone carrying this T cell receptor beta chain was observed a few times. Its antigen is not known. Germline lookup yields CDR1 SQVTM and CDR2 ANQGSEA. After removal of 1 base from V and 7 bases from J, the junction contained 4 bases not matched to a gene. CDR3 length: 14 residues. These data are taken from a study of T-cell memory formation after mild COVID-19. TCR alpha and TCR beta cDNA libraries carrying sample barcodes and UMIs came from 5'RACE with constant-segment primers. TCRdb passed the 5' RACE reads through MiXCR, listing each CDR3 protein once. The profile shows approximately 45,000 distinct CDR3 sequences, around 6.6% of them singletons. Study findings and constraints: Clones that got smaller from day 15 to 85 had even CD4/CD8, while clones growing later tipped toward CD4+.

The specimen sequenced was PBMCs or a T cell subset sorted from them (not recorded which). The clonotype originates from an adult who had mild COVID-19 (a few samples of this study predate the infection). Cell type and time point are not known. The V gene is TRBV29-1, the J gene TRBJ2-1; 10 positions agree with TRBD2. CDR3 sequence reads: CSVEASGGRNEQFF. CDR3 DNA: TGCAGCGTTGAAGCTAGCGGGGGTAGGAATGAGCAGTTCTTC.